A single sample gave rise to the 10 T cell receptor beta chains below, sequenced in a study of cytomegalovirus exposure and HLA in healthy donors. The PCR was carried out with 60 Vbeta primers and 13 Jbeta primers. Data came from immunoSEQ multiplex PCR; TCRdb stores just in-frame clones and leaves some out. The sample carries roughly 200,000 clones, 65% to 80% recorded once. Sample: PBMCs. The receptors originated from a man aged 45-65 years in good health and CMV-seronegative.

The sample holds a few counts of this clone. V gene TRBV28 combines with J gene TRBJ2-7, with 10 bases lining up with TRBD1. The CDR3 has 15 amino acids. J lost 9 bases, V lost 4 bases, and 12 bases had no gene match. Germline CDR1 MDHEN, CDR2 SYDVKM. The chain's CDR3 is CASSSSRDRGRRQYF. Written as DNA, the CDR3 is TGTGCCAGCAGTTCGTCCCGGGACAGGGGTAGGAGGCAGTACTTC.

This chain connects TRBV6-1 to TRBJ1-1, with D tentatively TRBD1 (5 bases). The CDR3 extends over 14 amino acids. Germline CDR1 and CDR2: MNHNS and SASEGT. Trimming removed 2 bases from V and 3 bases from J, with 10 bases in between. The CDR3, as DNA: TGTGCCAGCAGTGAATACTGGGGGGACACTGAAGCTTTCTTT. It specifies CASSEYWGDTEAFF.

The chain employs TRBV7-2 and TRBJ2-2, with D uncertain. CDR3 length: 11 residues. Germline values: CDR1 SGHTA, CDR2 FQGNSA. V shed 7 bases and J shed 5 bases, with 5 bases lying between them. This CDR3 is CASTNTGELFF. The CDR3 DNA follows: TGTGCCAGCACTAATACCGGGGAGCTGTTTTTT.

As for this clone: The same CDR3 is also encoded by other DNA sequences in this sample. The J gene is TRBJ2-7, the V gene TRBV30; possibly TRBD2 for D (6 bases). V gave up 4 bases and J gave up 4 bases, with 8 bases separating them. This CDR3 contains 11 residues. Germline CDR1 GTSNPN, CDR2 SVGIG (reference sequence). This CDR3 is CAWTGGYEQYF. Here the CDR3 DNA reads TGTGCCTGGACCGGAGGGTACGAGCAGTACTTC.

J is TRBJ2-3 and V is TRBV6-5, with 12 bases aligning to TRBD2. The trim removed 7 bases at V and 5 bases at J, leaving 4 bases unmatched. The length of the CDR3 is 14 residues. CDR1 and CDR2 (germline): MNHEY, SVGAGI. The CDR3: CASTLAGGLDTQYF. CDR3 sequence (DNA): TGTGCCAGCACACTAGCGGGAGGTTTAGATACGCAGTATTTT.

This chain joins TRBV27 and TRBJ2-5; 10 nucleotides agree with TRBD2. Germline V lookup: CDR1 MNHEY, CDR2 SMNVEV (reference sequence). The CDR3 has 16 residues. Unmatched junction bases numbered 8, after V lost 2 bases and J lost 5 bases. The CDR3 coding sequence is TGTGCCAGCAGTTTACGGCTAGCGGGAGCGGGGGAGACCCAGTACTTC. Residues: CASSLRLAGAGETQYF.

A remark on this clone: No conserved phenylalanine or tryptophan is present at the end of the CDR3, so a read error is the likely explanation. The J gene is TRBJ2-7, the V gene TRBV29-1; D ambiguous. This CDR3 comprises 12 residues. Germline CDR1 is SQVTM and CDR2 is ANQGSEA. With 6 bases removed from V and 6 bases from J, the gap between germline ends came to 15 bases. The DNA of the CDR3 is TGCAGCGTCCCTGGAGTCGTAGGCGAGCAGTACCTC. As protein: CSVPGVVGEQYL.

The J gene is TRBJ2-1, the V gene TRBV5-4; tentative D call: TRBD2 (5 bases). Trimming removed 3 bases at V and 0 bases at J, with 7 bases between. Germline loops: CDR1 SGHNT, CDR2 YYREEE (reference sequence). This CDR3 has 14 residues. The CDR3 DNA is TGTGCCAGCAGCTCGGGGAGCTCCTACAATGAGCAGTTCTTC. Amino acids: CASSSGSSYNEQFF.

The chain is built from TRBV7-9 and TRBJ2-1, with D perhaps matching TRBD2 (6 bases). With 0 bases removed from V and 8 bases from J, the gap between germline ends came to 14 bases. From germline, CDR1 is SEHNR and CDR2 FQNEAQ (reference sequence). This CDR3 has 15 residues. The CDR3 spells CASSLAAGWGDEQFF. The CDR3 DNA sequence: TGTGCCAGCAGCTTAGCAGCGGGTTGGGGGGATGAGCAGTTCTTC.

The chain has TRBV7-2 and TRBJ2-7, with TRBD2 matching 8 bases. The CDR3 totals 14 residues. CDR1 and CDR2 (germline): SGHTA, FQGNSA. With V trimmed by 4 bases and J by 5 bases, 7 bases remained unmatched. CDR3 amino acids: CASSSPTSEHEQYF. CDR3 DNA sequence: TGTGCCAGCAGCTCGCCGACTAGCGAACACGAGCAGTACTTC.